This T cell receptor (beta chain) originates from a study of shared clonotypes between healthy human individuals. Each subset's genomic DNA was split evenly across several immunoSEQ plates. This table comes from immunoSEQ multiplex PCR, and its TCRdb copy is limited to in-frame clones, with some not included. The sample records around 990,000 clones, about 72% being singletons. What was sequenced was memory CD4+ T cells from PBMCs. The sample's subset: CD45RA-negative fraction. This sequence was found in a man between 18 and 29 years old in good health. Some clones in this sample may be carry-over from other donors' samples.

In DNA form, the CDR3 reads TGTGCCAGCAGCTTCGGGACCTTCCCCCGGAACACCATATATTTT. Its translation is CASSFGTFPRNTIYF. V is TRBV9 and J is TRBJ1-3, with D tentatively TRBD1 (5 bases). Germline V gene data show CDR1 as SGDLS and CDR2 as YYNGEE. V was shortened by 4 bases and J by 7 bases, with 18 bases between the two germline ends. CDR3 length: 15 amino acids.